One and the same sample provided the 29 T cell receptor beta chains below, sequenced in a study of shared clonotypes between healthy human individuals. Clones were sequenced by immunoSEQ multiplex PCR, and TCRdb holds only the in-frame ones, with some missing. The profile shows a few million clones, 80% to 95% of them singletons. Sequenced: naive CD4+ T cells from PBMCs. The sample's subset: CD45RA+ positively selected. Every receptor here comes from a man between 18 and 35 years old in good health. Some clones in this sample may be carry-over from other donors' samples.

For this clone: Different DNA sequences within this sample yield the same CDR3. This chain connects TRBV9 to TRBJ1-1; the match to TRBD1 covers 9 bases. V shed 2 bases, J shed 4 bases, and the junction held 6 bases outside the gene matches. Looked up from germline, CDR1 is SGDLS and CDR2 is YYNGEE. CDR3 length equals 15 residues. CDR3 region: CASSVTGQGGTEAFF. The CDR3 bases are TGTGCCAGCAGCGTTACGGGACAGGGAGGCACTGAAGCTTTCTTT.

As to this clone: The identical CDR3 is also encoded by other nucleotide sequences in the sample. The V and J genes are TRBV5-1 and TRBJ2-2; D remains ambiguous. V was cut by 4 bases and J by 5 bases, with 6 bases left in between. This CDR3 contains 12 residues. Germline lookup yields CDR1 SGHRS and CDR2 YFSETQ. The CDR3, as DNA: TGCGCCAGCAGCCTCAATACCGGGGAGCTGTTTTTT. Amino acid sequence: CASSLNTGELFF. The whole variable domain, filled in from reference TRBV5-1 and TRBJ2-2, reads KAGVTQTPRYLIKTRGQQVTLSCSPISGHRSVSWYQQTPGQGLQFLFEYFSETQRNKGNFPGRFSGRQFSNSRSEMNVSTLELGDSALYLCASSLNTGELFFGEGSRLTVL.

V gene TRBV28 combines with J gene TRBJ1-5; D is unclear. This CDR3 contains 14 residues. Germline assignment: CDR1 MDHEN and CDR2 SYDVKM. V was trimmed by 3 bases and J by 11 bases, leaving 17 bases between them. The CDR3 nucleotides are TGTGCCAGCAGTTTCAACGCCGGTGTGTTGGCCCAGCATTTT. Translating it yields CASSFNAGVLAQHF.

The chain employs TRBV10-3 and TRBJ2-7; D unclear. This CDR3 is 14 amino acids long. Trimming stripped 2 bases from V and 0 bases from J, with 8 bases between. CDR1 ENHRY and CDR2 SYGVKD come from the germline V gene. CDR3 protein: CAISETASSYEQYF. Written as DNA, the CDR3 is TGTGCCATCAGTGAGACAGCCAGCTCCTACGAGCAGTACTTC.

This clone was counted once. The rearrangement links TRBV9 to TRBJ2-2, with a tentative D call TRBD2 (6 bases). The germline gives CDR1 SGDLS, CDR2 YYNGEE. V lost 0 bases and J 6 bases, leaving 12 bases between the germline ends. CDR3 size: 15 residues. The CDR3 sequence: CASSVGGNDAGELFF. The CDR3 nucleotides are TGTGCCAGCAGCGTAGGCGGGAACGACGCCGGGGAGCTGTTTTTT.

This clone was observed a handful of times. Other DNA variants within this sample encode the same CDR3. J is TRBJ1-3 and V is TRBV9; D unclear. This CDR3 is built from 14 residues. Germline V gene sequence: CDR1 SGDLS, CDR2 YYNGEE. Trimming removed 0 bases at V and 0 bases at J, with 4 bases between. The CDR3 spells CASSVDSSGNTIYF. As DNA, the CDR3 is TGTGCCAGCAGCGTAGATAGCTCTGGAAACACCATATATTTT.

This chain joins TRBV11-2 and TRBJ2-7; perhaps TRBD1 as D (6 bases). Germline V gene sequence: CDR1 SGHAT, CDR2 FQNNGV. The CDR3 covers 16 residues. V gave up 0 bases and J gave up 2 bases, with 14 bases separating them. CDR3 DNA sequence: TGTGCCAGCAGCTTAGATTCAGGGGTCTTCACCTACGAGCAGTACTTC. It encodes CASSLDSGVFTYEQYF.

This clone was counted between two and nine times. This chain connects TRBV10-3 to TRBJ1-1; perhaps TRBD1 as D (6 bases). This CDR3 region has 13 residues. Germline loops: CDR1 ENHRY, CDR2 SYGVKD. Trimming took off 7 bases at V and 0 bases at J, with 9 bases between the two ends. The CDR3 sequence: CAINQGMNTEAFF. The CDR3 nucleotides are TGTGCCATCAACCAGGGGATGAACACTGAAGCTTTCTTT.

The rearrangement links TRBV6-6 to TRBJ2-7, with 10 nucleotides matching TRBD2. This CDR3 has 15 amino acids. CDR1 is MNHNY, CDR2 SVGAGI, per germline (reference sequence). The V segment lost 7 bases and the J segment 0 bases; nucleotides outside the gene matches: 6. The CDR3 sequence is CASTHGLADSYEQYF. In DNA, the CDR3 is TGTGCCAGCACCCACGGACTAGCGGACTCCTACGAGCAGTACTTC.

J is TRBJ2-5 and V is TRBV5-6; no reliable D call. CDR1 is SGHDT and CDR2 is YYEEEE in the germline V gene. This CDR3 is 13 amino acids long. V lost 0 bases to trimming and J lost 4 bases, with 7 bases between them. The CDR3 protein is CASSLDIRETQYF. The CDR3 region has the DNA TGTGCCAGCAGCTTGGACATACGAGAGACCCAGTACTTC. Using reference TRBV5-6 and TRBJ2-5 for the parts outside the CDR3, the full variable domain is DAGVTQSPTHLIKTRGQQVTLRCSPKSGHDTVSWYQQALGQGPQFIFQYYEEEERQRGNFPDRFSGHQFPNYSSELNVNALLLGDSALYLCASSLDIRETQYFGPGTRLLVL.

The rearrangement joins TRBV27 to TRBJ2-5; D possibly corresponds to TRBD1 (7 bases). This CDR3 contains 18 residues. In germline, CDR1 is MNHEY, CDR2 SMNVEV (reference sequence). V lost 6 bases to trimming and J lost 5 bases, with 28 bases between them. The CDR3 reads CASRTIEEGARGLETQYF. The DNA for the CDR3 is TGTGCCAGCAGGACCATCGAGGAGGGGGCGAGGGGCCTGGAGACCCAGTACTTC.

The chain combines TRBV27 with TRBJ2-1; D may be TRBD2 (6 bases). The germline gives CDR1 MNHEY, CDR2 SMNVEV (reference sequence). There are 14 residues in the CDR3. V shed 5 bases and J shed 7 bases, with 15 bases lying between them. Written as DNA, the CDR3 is TGTGCCAGCAGTCCGTACGGGGGTGGGAATGAGCAGTTCTTC. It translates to CASSPYGGGNEQFF.

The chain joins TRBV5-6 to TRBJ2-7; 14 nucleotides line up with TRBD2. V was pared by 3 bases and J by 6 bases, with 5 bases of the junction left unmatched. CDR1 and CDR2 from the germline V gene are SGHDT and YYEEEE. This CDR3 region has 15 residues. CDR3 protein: CASSSGLAGGREQYF. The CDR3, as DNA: TGTGCCAGCAGCTCCGGACTAGCGGGAGGACGCGAGCAGTACTTC. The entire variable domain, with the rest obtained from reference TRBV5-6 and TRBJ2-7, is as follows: DAGVTQSPTHLIKTRGQQVTLRCSPKSGHDTVSWYQQALGQGPQFIFQYYEEEERQRGNFPDRFSGHQFPNYSSELNVNALLLGDSALYLCASSSGLAGGREQYFGPGTRLTVT.

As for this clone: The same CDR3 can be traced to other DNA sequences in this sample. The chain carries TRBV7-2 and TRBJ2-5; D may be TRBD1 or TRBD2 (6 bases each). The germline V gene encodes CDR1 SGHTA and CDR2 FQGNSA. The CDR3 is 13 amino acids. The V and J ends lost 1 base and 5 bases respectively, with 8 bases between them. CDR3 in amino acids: CASSLEGGETQYF. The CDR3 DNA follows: TGTGCCAGCAGCTTAGAAGGGGGGGAGACCCAGTACTTC.

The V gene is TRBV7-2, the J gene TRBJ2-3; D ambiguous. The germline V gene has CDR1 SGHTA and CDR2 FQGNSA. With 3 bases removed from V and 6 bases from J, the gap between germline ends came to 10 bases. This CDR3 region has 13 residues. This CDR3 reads CASSFAQPDTQYF. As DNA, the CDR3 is TGTGCCAGCAGCTTTGCCCAGCCCGATACGCAGTATTTT.

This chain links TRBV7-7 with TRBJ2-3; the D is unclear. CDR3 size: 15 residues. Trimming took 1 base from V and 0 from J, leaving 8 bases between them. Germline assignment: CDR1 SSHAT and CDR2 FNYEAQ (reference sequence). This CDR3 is CASSLVPDSTDTQYF. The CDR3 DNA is TGTGCCAGCAGCTTAGTACCGGACAGCACAGATACGCAGTATTTT.

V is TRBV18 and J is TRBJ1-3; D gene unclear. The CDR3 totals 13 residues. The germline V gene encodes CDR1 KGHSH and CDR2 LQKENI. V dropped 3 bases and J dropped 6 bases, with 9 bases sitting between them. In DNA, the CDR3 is TGTGCCAGCTCACCTTCGGGTCAAAACACCATATATTTT. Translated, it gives CASSPSGQNTIYF.

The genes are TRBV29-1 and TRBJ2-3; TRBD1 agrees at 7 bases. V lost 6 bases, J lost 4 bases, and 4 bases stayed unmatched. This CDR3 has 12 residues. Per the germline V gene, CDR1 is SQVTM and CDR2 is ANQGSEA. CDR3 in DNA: TGCAGCGTCGACAGGGACCCAGATACGCAGTATTTT. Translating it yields CSVDRDPDTQYF.

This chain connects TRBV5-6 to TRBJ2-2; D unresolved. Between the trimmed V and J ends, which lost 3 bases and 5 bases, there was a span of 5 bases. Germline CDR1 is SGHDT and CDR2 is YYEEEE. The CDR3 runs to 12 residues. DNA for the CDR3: TGTGCCAGCAGCTCTCTTACCGGGGAGCTGTTTTTT. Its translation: CASSSLTGELFF. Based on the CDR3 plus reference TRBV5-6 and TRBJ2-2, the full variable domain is DAGVTQSPTHLIKTRGQQVTLRCSPKSGHDTVSWYQQALGQGPQFIFQYYEEEERQRGNFPDRFSGHQFPNYSSELNVNALLLGDSALYLCASSSLTGELFFGEGSRLTVL.

In DNA form, the CDR3 reads TGTGCCACCACAACACGGGACTCCAGAACGGGTCACTATGGCTACACCTTC. Residues: CATTTRDSRTGHYGYTF. This chain connects TRBV5-4 to TRBJ1-2; tentative D call: TRBD1 (5 bases). V was trimmed by 9 bases and J by 3 bases, leaving 27 bases between them. CDR3 length: 17 amino acids. The germline V gene has CDR1 SGHNT and CDR2 YYREEE (reference sequence).

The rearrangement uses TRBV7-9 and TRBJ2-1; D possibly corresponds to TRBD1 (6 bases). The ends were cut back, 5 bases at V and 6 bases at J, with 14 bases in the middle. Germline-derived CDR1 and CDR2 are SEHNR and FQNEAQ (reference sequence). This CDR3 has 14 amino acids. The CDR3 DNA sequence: TGTGCCAGCAGCGAAAGGACAGTGATCAATGAGCAGTTCTTC. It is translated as CASSERTVINEQFF.

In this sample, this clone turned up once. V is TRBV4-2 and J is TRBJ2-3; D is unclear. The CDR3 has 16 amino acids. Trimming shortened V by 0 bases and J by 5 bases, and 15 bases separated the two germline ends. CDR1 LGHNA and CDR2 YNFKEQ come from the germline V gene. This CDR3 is CASSQDPGIRGDTQYF. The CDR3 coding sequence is TGTGCCAGCAGCCAAGATCCTGGGATTCGAGGAGATACGCAGTATTTT.

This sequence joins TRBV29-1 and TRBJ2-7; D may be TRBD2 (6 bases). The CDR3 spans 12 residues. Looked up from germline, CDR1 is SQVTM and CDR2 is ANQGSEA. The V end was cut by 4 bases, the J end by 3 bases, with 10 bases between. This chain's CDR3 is CSVAGTGYEQYF. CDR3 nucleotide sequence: TGCAGCGTTGCAGGGACTGGCTACGAGCAGTACTTC.

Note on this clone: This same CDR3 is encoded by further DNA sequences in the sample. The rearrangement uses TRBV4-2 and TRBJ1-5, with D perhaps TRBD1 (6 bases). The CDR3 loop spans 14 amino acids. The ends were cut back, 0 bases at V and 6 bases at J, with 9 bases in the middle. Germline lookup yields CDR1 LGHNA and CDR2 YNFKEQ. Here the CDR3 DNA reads TGTGCCAGCAGCCAAGATGGAGGGGGTCAGCCCCAGCATTTT. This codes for CASSQDGGGQPQHF.

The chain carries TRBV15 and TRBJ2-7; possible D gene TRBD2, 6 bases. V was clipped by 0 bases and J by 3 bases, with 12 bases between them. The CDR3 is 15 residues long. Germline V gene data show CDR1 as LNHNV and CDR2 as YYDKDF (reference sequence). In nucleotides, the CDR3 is TGTGCCACCAGCAGAGATGATGGGACTTACTACGAGCAGTACTTC. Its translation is CATSRDDGTYYEQYF.

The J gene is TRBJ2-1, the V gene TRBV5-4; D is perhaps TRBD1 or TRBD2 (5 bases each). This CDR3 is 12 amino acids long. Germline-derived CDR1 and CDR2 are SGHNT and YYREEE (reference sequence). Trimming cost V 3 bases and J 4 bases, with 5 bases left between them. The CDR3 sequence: CASSWGYNEQFF. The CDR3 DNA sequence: TGTGCCAGCAGCTGGGGGTACAATGAGCAGTTCTTC.

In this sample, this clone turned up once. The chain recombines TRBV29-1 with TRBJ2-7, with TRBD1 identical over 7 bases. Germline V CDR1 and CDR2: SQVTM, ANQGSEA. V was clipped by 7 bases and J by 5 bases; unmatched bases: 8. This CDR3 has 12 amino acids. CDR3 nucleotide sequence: TGCAGCGCCCGAGGGGGCGTGGACGAGCAGTACTTC. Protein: CSARGGVDEQYF.

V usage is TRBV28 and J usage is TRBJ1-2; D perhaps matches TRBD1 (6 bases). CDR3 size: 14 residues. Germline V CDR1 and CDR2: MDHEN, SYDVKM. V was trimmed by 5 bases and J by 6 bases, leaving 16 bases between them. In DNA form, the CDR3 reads TGTGCCAGCAGTACTCCCGGGACACAACATGGCTACACCTTC. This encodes CASSTPGTQHGYTF.

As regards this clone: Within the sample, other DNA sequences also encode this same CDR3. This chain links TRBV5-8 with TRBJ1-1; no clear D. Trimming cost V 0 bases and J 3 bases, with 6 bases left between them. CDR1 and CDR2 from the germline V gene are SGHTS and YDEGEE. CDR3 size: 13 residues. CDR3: CASSLGGDTEAFF. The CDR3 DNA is TGTGCCAGCAGCTTGGGCGGGGACACTGAAGCTTTCTTT.